These T cell receptor beta chains were read from a single sample in a study of CD4 T cells in relation to SARS-CoV-2 and coronaviruses. For these receptors, no antigen is known. Some clones are missing from TCRdb's copy, which holds only in-frame ones; the method was immunoSEQ multiplex PCR. The data hold 25,000 or so clones, with roughly 80% observed a single time. Sequenced: CD4+ T cells from PBMCs, cultured in vitro. Receptors originate from a human donor in good health. CDR3s leave out the opening cysteine and the closing phenylalanine or tryptophan. Each record gives: CDR3 protein, J gene, V gene.

cdr3_aa: ASSPGQGGTEAF
j_call: TRBJ1-1
v_call: TRBV19

cdr3_aa: ASSINQGRVTEAF
j_call: TRBJ1-1
v_call: TRBV19

cdr3_aa: ASSYSGTGVTEAF
j_call: TRBJ1-1
v_call: TRBV6-2/TRBV6-3

cdr3_aa: ASSRGRQSGNTIY
j_call: TRBJ1-3
v_call: TRBV5-8

cdr3_aa: ASSLNRGEAF
j_call: TRBJ1-1
v_call: TRBV10-1

cdr3_aa: ASSPPDLGNEQF
j_call: TRBJ2-1
v_call: TRBV14

cdr3_aa: SASLPPGSYEQY
j_call: TRBJ2-7
v_call: TRBV20-1

cdr3_aa: ASSLAHRGGYGYT
j_call: TRBJ1-2
v_call: TRBV5-1

cdr3_aa: ASSHRGGVLSYT
j_call: TRBJ1-2
v_call: TRBV3-1/TRBV3-2

cdr3_aa: ASSVQAVLGYT
j_call: TRBJ1-2
v_call: TRBV2

cdr3_aa: ASRGDPGRTRAF
j_call: TRBJ1-1
v_call: TRBV19

cdr3_aa: ASSVGGGSYNEQF
j_call: TRBJ2-1
v_call: TRBV9

cdr3_aa: ASSSGRTGELF
j_call: TRBJ2-2
v_call: TRBV12-3/TRBV12-4

cdr3_aa: ASAGYESEKLF
j_call: TRBJ1-4
v_call: TRBV7-2

cdr3_aa: ASSVQGTANTGELF
j_call: TRBJ2-2
v_call: TRBV9

cdr3_aa: ASSSQGYEQY
j_call: TRBJ2-7
v_call: TRBV7-9

cdr3_aa: ASSDREVLTDTQY
j_call: TRBJ2-3
v_call: TRBV2

cdr3_aa: ASSLRDRGYNEQF
j_call: TRBJ2-1
v_call: TRBV27

cdr3_aa: ASTAGTGPRTTNTGELF
j_call: TRBJ2-2
v_call: TRBV7-3

cdr3_aa: ASSVEGQGRETQY
j_call: TRBJ2-5
v_call: TRBV9

cdr3_aa: ASSPARGTGGLYEQY
j_call: TRBJ2-7
v_call: TRBV11-2

cdr3_aa: ASSEGYNEQF
j_call: TRBJ2-1
v_call: TRBV6-1

cdr3_aa: ASSPGPSSYEQY
j_call: TRBJ2-7
v_call: TRBV7-2

cdr3_aa: ASSPGQPSTNEKLF
j_call: TRBJ1-4
v_call: TRBV18

cdr3_aa: ASRANTEGEQY
j_call: TRBJ2-7
v_call: TRBV6-5

cdr3_aa: ASSQPLEGTKNIQY
j_call: TRBJ2-4
v_call: TRBV4-1

cdr3_aa: ASSKTMGQSNNSPLH
j_call: TRBJ1-6
v_call: TRBV21-1

cdr3_aa: ASTVPNGGGEQY
j_call: TRBJ2-7
v_call: TRBV5-1

cdr3_aa: ASSLGGPNSNQPQH
j_call: TRBJ1-5
v_call: TRBV5-4

cdr3_aa: ASSQRANTGELF
j_call: TRBJ2-2
v_call: TRBV5-1

cdr3_aa: ASSGTPSSGANVLT
j_call: TRBJ2-6
v_call: TRBV19

cdr3_aa: ATGTGDRGSGANVLT
j_call: TRBJ2-6
v_call: TRBV19

cdr3_aa: ASSLEWQSEAF
j_call: TRBJ1-1
v_call: TRBV11-2

cdr3_aa: SVSRAQETQY
j_call: TRBJ2-5
v_call: TRBV20-1

cdr3_aa: ASSLVSDSYNEQF
j_call: TRBJ2-1
v_call: TRBV5-1

cdr3_aa: ASSSGDLVVKETQY
j_call: TRBJ2-5
v_call: TRBV18

cdr3_aa: ASSPGLAVRGS
j_call: TRBJ2-3
v_call: TRBV6-5

cdr3_aa: SVSSSGNTIY
j_call: TRBJ1-3
v_call: TRBV29-1

cdr3_aa: ASSKGTGLDTEAF
j_call: TRBJ1-1
v_call: TRBV19

cdr3_aa: ASSLAPKNYGYT
j_call: TRBJ1-2
v_call: TRBV7-2

cdr3_aa: ASSRGLETQY
j_call: TRBJ2-5
v_call: TRBV7-2

cdr3_aa: ASSYGTSGNTDTQY
j_call: TRBJ2-3
v_call: TRBV6-2/TRBV6-3

cdr3_aa: ASSESSGGVTDTQY
j_call: TRBJ2-3
v_call: TRBV10-2

cdr3_aa: ASSQDWRNTGELF
j_call: TRBJ2-2
v_call: TRBV4-2